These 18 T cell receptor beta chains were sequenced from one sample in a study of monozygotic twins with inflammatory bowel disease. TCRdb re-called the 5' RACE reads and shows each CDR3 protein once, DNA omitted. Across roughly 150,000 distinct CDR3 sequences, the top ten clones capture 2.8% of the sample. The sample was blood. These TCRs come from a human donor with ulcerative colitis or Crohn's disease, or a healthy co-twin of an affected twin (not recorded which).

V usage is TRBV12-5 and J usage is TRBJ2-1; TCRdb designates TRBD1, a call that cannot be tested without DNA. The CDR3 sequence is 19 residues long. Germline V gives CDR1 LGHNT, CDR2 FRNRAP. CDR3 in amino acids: CASGYEWKRTGVTYNEQFF.

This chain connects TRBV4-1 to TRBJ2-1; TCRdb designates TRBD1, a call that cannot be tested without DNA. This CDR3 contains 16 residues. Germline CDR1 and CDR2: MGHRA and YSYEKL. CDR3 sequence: CASSPVFQGVKNEQFF.

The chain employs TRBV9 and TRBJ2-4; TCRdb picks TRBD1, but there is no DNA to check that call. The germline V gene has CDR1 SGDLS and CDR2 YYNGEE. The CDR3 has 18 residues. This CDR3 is CASSVGAGTGFWGDIQYF.

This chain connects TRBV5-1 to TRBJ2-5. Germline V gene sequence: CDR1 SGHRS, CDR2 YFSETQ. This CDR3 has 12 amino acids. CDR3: CASSTVRETQYF.

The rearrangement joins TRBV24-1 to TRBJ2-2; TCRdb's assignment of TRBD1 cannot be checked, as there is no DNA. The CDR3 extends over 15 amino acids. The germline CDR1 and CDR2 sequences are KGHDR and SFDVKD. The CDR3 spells CATTDGTGYPGELFF.

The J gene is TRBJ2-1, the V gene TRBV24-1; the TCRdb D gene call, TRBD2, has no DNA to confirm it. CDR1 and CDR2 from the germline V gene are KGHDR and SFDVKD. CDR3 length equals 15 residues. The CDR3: CATSGSSGRSDEQFF.

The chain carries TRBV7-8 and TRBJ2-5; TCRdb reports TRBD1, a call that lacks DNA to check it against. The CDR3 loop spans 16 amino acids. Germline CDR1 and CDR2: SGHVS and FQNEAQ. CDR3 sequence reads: CASSTPILGGQETQYF.

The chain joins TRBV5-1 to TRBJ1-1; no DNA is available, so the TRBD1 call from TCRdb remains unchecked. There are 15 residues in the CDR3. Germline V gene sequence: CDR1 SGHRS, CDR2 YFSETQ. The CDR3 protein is CASSFGGGLNTEAFF.

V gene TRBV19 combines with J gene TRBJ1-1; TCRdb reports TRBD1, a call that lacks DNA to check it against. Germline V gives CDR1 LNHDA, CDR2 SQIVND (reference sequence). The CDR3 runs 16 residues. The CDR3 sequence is CASNREAGTGVTEAFF.

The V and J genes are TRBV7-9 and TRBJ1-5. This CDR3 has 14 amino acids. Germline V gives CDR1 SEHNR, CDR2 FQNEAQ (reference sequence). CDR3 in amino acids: CASSLDSSNQPQHF. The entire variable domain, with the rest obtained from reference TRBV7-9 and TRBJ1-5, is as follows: DTGVSQNPRHKITKRGQNVTFRCDPISEHNRLYWYRQTLGQGPEFLTYFQNEAQLEKSRLLSDRFSAERPKGSFSTLEIQRTEQGDSAMYLCASSLDSSNQPQHFGDGTRLSIL.

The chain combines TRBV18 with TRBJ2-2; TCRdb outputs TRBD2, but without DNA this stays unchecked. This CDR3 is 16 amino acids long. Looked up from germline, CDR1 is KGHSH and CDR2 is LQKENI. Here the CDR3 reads CASSPGLAANTGELFF.

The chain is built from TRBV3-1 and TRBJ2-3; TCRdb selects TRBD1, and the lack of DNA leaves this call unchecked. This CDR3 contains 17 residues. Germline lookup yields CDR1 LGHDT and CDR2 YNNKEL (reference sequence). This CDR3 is CASSQEFGTGTSDTQYF.

CDR3 sequence reads: CASSRGKQDTQYF. This chain joins TRBV18 and TRBJ2-3; TCRdb's assignment of TRBD2 cannot be checked, as there is no DNA. Germline V gene data show CDR1 as KGHSH and CDR2 as LQKENI. The CDR3 runs 13 residues.

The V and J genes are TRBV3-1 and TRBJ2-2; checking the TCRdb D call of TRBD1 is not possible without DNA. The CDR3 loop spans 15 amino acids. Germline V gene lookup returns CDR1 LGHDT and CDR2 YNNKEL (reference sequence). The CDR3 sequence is CASSHPQGNTGELFF.

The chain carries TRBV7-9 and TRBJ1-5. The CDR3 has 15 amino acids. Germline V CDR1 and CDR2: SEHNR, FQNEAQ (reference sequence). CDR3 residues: CASSYDPPANQPQHF. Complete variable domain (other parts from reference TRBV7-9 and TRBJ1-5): DTGVSQNPRHKITKRGQNVTFRCDPISEHNRLYWYRQTLGQGPEFLTYFQNEAQLEKSRLLSDRFSAERPKGSFSTLEIQRTEQGDSAMYLCASSYDPPANQPQHFGDGTRLSIL.

CDR3 amino acids: CASSSSGAPHEQYF. The chain joins TRBV5-4 to TRBJ2-7. The CDR3 contains 14 residues. Germline lookup yields CDR1 SGHNT and CDR2 YYREEE (reference sequence).

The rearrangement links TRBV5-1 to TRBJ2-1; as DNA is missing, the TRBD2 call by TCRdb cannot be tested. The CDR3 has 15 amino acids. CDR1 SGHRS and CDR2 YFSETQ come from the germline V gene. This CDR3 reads CASSFGLANYNEQFF. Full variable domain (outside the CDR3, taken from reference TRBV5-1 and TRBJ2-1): KAGVTQTPRYLIKTRGQQVTLSCSPISGHRSVSWYQQTPGQGLQFLFEYFSETQRNKGNFPGRFSGRQFSNSRSEMNVSTLELGDSALYLCASSFGLANYNEQFFGPGTRLTVL.

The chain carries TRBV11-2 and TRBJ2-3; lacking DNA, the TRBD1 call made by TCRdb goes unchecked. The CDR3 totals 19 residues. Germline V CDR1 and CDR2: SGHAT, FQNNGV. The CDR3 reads CASSLDSIPGPQSTDTQYF.